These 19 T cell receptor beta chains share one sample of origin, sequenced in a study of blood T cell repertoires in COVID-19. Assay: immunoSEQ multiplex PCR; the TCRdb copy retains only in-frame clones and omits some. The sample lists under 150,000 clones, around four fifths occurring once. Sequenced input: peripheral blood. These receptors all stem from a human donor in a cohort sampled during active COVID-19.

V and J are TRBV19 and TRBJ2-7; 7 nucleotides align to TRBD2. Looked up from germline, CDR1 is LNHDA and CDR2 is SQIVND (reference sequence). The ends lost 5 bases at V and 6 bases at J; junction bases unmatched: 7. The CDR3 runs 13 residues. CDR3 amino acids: CASSARPGGEQYF. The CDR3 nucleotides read TGTGCCAGTAGTGCTCGTCCGGGGGGCGAGCAGTACTTC.

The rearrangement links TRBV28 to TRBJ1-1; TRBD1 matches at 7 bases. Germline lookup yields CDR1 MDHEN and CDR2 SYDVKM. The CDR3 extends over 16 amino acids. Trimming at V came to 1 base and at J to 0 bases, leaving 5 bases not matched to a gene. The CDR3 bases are TGTGCCAGCAGTTTATCGACAGGGAGAATGAACACTGAAGCTTTCTTT. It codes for CASSLSTGRMNTEAFF.

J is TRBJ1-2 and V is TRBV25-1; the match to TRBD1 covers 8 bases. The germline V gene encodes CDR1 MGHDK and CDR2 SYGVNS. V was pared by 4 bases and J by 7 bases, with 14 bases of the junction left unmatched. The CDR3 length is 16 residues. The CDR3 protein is CASSAADRERSAGYTF. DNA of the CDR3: TGTGCCAGCAGTGCGGCGGACAGGGAGAGATCGGCTGGCTACACCTTC.

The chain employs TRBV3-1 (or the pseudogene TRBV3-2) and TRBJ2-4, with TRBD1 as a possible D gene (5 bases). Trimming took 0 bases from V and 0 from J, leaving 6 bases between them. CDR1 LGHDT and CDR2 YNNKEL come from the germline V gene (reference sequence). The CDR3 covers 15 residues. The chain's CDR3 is CASSQETVAKNIQYF. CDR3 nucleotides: TGTGCCAGCAGCCAAGAGACAGTAGCCAAAAACATTCAGTACTTC.

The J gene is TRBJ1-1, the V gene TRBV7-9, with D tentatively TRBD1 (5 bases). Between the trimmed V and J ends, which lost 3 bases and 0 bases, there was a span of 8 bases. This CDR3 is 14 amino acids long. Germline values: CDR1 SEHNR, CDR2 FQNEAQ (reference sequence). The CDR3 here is CASSLGPVNTEAFF. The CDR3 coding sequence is TGTGCCAGCAGCTTGGGGCCGGTGAACACTGAAGCTTTCTTT.

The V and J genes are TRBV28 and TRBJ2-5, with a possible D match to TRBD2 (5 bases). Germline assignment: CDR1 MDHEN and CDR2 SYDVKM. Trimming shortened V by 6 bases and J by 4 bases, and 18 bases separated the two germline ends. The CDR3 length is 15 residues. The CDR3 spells CASSLTPRGSETQYF. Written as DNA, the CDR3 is TGTGCCAGCAGCCTGACCCCAAGAGGGTCAGAGACCCAGTACTTC.

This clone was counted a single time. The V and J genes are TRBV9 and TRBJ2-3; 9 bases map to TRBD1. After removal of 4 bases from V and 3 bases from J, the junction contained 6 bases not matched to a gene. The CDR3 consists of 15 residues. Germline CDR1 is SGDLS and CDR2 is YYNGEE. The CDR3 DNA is TGTGCCAGCAGCTTCAACGGACAGGGGACAGATACGCAGTATTTT. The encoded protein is CASSFNGQGTDTQYF.

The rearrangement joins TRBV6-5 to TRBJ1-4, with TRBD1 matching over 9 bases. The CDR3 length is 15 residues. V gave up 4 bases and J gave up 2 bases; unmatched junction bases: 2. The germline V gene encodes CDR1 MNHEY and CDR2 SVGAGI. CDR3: CASSFDRGTNEKLFF. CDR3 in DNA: TGTGCCAGCAGTTTTGACAGGGGGACTAATGAAAAACTGTTTTTT.

CDR3 in DNA: TGTGCCAGTAGTGCACGGGGTATGGACACTGAAGCTTTCTTT. This translates into CASSARGMDTEAFF. The chain has TRBV19 and TRBJ1-1, with D unclear. CDR3 length: 14 amino acids. The V gene's germline CDR1 is LNHDA and CDR2 SQIVND (reference sequence). Trimming removed 5 bases at V and 3 bases at J, with 13 bases between.

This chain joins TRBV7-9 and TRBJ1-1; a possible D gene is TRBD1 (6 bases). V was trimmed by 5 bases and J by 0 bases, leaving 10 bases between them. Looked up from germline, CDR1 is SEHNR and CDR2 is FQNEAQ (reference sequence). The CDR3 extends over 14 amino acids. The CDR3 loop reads CASSTGQLNTEAFF. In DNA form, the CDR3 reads TGTGCCAGCAGCACGGGACAACTGAACACTGAAGCTTTCTTT.

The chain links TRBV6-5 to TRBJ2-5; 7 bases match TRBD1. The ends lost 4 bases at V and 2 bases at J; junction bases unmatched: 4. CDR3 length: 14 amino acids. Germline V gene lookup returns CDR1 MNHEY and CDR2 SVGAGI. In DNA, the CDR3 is TGTGCCAGCAGTTTGGGACAGTATCAAGAGACCCAGTACTTC. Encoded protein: CASSLGQYQETQYF.

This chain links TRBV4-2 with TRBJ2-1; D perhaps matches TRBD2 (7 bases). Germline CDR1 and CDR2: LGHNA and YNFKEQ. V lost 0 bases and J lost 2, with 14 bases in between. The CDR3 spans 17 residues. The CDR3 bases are TGTGCCAGCAGCCAAGATAGGGGGACTACCACCTACAATGAGCAGTTCTTC. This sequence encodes CASSQDRGTTTYNEQFF.

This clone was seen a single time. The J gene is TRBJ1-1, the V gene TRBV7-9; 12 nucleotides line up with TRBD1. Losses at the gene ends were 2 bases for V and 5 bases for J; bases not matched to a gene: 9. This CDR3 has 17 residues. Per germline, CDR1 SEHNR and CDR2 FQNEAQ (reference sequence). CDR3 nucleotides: TGTGCCAGCAGCTTATCCCGGGACAGGGGGCCAGGAACTGAAGCTTTCTTT. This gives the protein CASSLSRDRGPGTEAFF.

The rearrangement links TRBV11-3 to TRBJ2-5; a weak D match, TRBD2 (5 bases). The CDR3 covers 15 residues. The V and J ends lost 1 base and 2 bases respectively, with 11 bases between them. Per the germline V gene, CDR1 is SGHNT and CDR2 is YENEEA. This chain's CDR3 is CASSLGLRVQETQYF. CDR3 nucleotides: TGTGCCAGCAGCTTAGGTCTGAGGGTTCAAGAGACCCAGTACTTC.

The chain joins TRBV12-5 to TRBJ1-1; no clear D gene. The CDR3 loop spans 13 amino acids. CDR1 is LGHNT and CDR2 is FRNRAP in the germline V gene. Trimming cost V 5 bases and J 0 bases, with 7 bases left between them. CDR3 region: CASGPDLNTEAFF. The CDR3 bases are TGTGCTAGTGGTCCCGACTTGAACACTGAAGCTTTCTTT. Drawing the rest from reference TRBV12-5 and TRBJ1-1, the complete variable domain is DARVTQTPRHKVTEMGQEVTMRCQPILGHNTVFWYRQTMMQGLELLAYFRNRAPLDDSGMPKDRFSAEMPDATLATLKIQPSEPRDSAVYFCASGPDLNTEAFFGQGTRLTVV.

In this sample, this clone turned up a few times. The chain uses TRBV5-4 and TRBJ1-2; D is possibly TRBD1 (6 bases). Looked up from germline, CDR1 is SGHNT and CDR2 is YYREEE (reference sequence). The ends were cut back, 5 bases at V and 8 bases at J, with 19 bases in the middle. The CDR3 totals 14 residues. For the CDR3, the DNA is TGTGCCAGCAGTTTAGACAGGATATCGGGGGGCTACACCTTC. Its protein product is CASSLDRISGGYTF.

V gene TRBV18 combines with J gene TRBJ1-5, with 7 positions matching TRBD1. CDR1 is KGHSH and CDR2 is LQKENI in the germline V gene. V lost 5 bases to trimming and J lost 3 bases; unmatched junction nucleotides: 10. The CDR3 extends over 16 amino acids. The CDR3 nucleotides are TGTGCCAGCTCAGACCAGCCAGGGGGATCCAATCAGCCCCAGCATTTT. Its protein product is CASSDQPGGSNQPQHF.

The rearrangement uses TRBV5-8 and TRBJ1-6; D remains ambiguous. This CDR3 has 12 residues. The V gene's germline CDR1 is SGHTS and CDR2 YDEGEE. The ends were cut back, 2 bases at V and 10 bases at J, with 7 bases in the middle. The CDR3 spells CASSFQASPLHF. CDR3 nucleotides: TGTGCCAGCAGCTTTCAAGCGTCACCCCTCCACTTT.

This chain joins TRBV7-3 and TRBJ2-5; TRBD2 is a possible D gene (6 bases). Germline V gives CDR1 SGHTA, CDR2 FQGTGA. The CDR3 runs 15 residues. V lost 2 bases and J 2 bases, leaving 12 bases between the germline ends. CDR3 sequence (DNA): TGTGCCAGCAGCTTAGGTAGCGGCCCTCAAGAGACCCAGTACTTC. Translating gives CASSLGSGPQETQYF.